The 14 T cell receptor beta chains below all came from one sample that was sequenced in a study of CD8+ T cells in alopecia areata. Extracted RNA was reverse transcribed into cDNA, the sequencing template. Libraries were prepared by immunoSEQ multiplex PCR; TCRdb keeps only in-frame clonotypes and omits some of them. The table has 42,000 or so clones, roughly 92% seen once. Treatment: oral pan-JAK inhibitor, 5-10 mg twice daily. Here the sequenced sample was CD8+ T cells sorted from blood, taken at week 24, from a patient treated with tofacitinib. The receptors were gathered from a human donor with alopecia areata.

The chain uses TRBV29-1 and TRBJ2-5; perhaps TRBD1 as D (6 bases). Near its end, the DNA agrees better with TRBJ2-7, so the J call may be wrong. The CDR3 sequence is 13 residues long. Per germline, CDR1 SQVTM and CDR2 ANQGSEA. Here the CDR3 reads CSVGTPTSYEQYF. The CDR3 nucleotides read TGCAGCGTGGGGACACCTACTTCCTACGAGCAGTACTTC.

Here the CDR3 DNA reads TGTGCCAGCAGCTTAGACGATCACGGGGAGCTGTTTTTT. It specifies CASSLDDHGELFF. This chain connects TRBV7-9 to TRBJ2-2, with D unclear. Trimming shortened V by 1 base and J by 7 bases, and 7 bases separated the two germline ends. Germline loops: CDR1 SEHNR, CDR2 FQNEAQ (reference sequence). This CDR3 spans 13 amino acids.

Sample share makes this clone medium-sized. V usage is TRBV7-3 and J usage is TRBJ2-1, with D uncertain. In germline, CDR1 is SGHTA, CDR2 FQGTGA. The V gene lost 5 bases and the J gene lost 3 bases, with 14 bases spanning the gap. The CDR3 is made up of 15 amino acids. The CDR3 sequence is CASSLQVGDYNEQFF. Here the CDR3 DNA reads TGTGCCAGCAGCCTCCAAGTAGGAGACTACAATGAGCAGTTCTTC.

The chain carries TRBV7-8 and TRBJ2-3, with 10 bases matching TRBD1. V shed 10 bases, J shed 5 bases, and the junction held 12 bases outside the gene matches. CDR3 length: 15 amino acids. CDR1 and CDR2 (germline): SGHVS, FQNEAQ. The CDR3 DNA reads as TGTGCCACCGATGGGGACAGGGGCCCAATAGATACGCAGTATTTT. Translating gives CATDGDRGPIDTQYF. Full variable domain (rest looked up from reference TRBV7-8 and TRBJ2-3): GAGVSQSPRYKVAKRGQDVALRCDPISGHVSLFWYQQALGQGPEFLTYFQNEAQLDKSGLPSDRFFAERPEGSVSTLKIQRTQQEDSAVYLCATDGDRGPIDTQYFGPGTRLTVL.

This chain joins TRBV29-1 and TRBJ2-7, with TRBD1 matching 10 bases. The CDR3 totals 14 residues. V lost 7 bases to trimming and J lost 1 base; unmatched junction nucleotides: 7. The germline V gene has CDR1 SQVTM and CDR2 ANQGSEA. CDR3 DNA: TGCAGCGCATCCGGGACAGGGGATTCCTACGAGCAGTACTTC. Amino acids: CSASGTGDSYEQYF.

The V call is TRBV9, the J call TRBJ2-3; D gene unclear. The CDR3 totals 15 residues. The V gene's germline CDR1 is SGDLS and CDR2 YYNGEE. Trimming took 0 bases from V and 0 from J, leaving 8 bases between them. CDR3 sequence (DNA): TGTGCCAGCAGCGTAGACTCTGCTAGCACAGATACGCAGTATTTT. Amino acid sequence: CASSVDSASTDTQYF.

This clone came up a few times. V gene TRBV7-2 combines with J gene TRBJ2-3; D is uncertain. The CDR3 has 13 amino acids. Germline V lookup: CDR1 SGHTA, CDR2 FQGNSA. V lost 1 base and J 4 bases, leaving 6 bases between the germline ends. CDR3 in amino acids: CASSLDSADTQYF. For the CDR3, the DNA is TGTGCCAGCAGCTTAGACAGCGCAGATACGCAGTATTTT.

The chain links TRBV27 to TRBJ2-1; D remains unclear. The CDR3 is 14 amino acids. The V gene lost 3 bases and the J gene lost 0 bases, with 6 bases spanning the gap. The germline V gene has CDR1 MNHEY and CDR2 SMNVEV (reference sequence). The CDR3 sequence is CASSFASSYNEQFF. DNA of the CDR3: TGTGCCAGCAGTTTCGCCAGCTCCTACAATGAGCAGTTCTTC.

The V and J genes are TRBV9 and TRBJ1-2, with D possibly matching TRBD1 (6 bases). This CDR3 has 14 amino acids. The V end lost 3 bases, the J end lost 2 bases, and 11 bases lay between the germline ends. The V gene's germline CDR1 is SGDLS and CDR2 YYNGEE. CDR3 sequence: CASSANRDNYGYTF. The DNA of the CDR3 is TGTGCCAGCAGCGCAAACAGGGACAACTATGGCTACACCTTC.

The chain combines TRBV25-1 with TRBJ2-5; unclear D gene. Trimming left V 3 bases short and J 5 bases short, with 4 bases between. This CDR3 is 11 amino acids long. Germline V lookup: CDR1 MGHDK, CDR2 SYGVNS. CDR3 sequence (DNA): TGTGCCAGCAGTGAGGGGGAGACCCAGTACTTC. As protein: CASSEGETQYF.

The chain employs TRBV6-6 and TRBJ2-5, with 10 bases lining up with TRBD2. The CDR3 spans 16 residues. V dropped 4 bases and J dropped 3; count of bases not matched to a gene: 8. Germline V lookup: CDR1 MNHNY, CDR2 SVGAGI (reference sequence). CDR3 sequence (DNA): TGTGCCAGCAGTTTGGCACTAGCGGGGCCCGAAGAGACCCAGTACTTC. Its translation: CASSLALAGPEETQYF.

This chain uses TRBV7-6 with TRBJ2-7; 7 positions agree with TRBD1. The germline V gene encodes CDR1 SGHVS and CDR2 FNYEAQ. Trimming at V came to 3 bases and at J to 2 bases, leaving 7 bases not matched to a gene. There are 15 residues in the CDR3. The CDR3 coding sequence is TGTGCCAGCAGCTTGGAAAGTACAGGGGCCTACGAGCAGTACTTC. This gives the protein CASSLESTGAYEQYF.

The rearrangement uses TRBV29-1 and TRBJ2-1, with 9 bases fitting TRBD1. The CDR3 is 13 residues long. Germline V lookup: CDR1 SQVTM, CDR2 ANQGSEA. After removal of 6 bases from V and 12 bases from J, the junction contained 12 bases not matched to a gene. DNA for the CDR3: TGCAGCGTGGAGGGACAGGGTGAAATCGGGCAGTTCTTC. Translated, it gives CSVEGQGEIGQFF.

CDR3 loop: CASSIDGVYEQYF. The CDR3 region has the DNA TGTGCCAGTAGTATTGACGGAGTGTACGAGCAGTACTTC. The chain recombines TRBV19 with TRBJ2-7; D unclear. Trimming took 3 bases from V and 4 from J, leaving 10 bases between them. The CDR3 is 13 residues long. Germline CDR1 is LNHDA and CDR2 is SQIVND (reference sequence).